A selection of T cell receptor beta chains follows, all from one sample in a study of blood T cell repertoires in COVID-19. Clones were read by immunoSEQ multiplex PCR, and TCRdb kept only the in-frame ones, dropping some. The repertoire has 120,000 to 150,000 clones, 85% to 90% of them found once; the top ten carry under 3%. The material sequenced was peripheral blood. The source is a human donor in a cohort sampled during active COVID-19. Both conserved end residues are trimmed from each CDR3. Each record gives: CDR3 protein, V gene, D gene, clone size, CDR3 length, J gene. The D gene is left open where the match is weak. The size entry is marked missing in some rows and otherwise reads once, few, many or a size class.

ASRQPGQGSYGYT,TRBV6-6,TRBD1,once,13,TRBJ1-2
ASSSTSGVEQF,TRBV7-3,TRBD2,.,11,TRBJ2-1
ASSTYSGRAGNEQF,TRBV6-2/TRBV6-3,TRBD2,.,14,TRBJ2-1
ASSHRDQGVLGTQY,TRBV23-1,.,.,14,TRBJ2-5
ASSLGTSSYNEQF,TRBV5-8,TRBD2,.,13,TRBJ2-1
ASSFAGGLSSTDTQY,TRBV7-2,TRBD2,.,15,TRBJ2-3
ASSRRGGQRGFNTGELF,TRBV4-2,TRBD2,.,17,TRBJ2-2
ASSSLPTGGYEQY,TRBV6-5,TRBD1,.,13,TRBJ2-7
ASNRGQGTGELF,TRBV28,TRBD1,.,12,TRBJ2-2
ASSAPTGTGELF,TRBV9,.,few,12,TRBJ2-2
ASSLGSAGNTIY,TRBV5-1,.,.,12,TRBJ1-3
ASSVGLAGARDTQY,TRBV9,TRBD2,.,14,TRBJ2-3
ASSGRLAGKETQY,TRBV7-2,TRBD2,.,13,TRBJ2-5
ASSVGTSRTYEQY,TRBV9,TRBD2,.,13,TRBJ2-7
ASSPLRSSYNEQF,TRBV5-8,.,few,13,TRBJ2-1
ASSLVTLTQNTEAF,TRBV7-8,.,.,14,TRBJ1-1
ASSRQGASNQPQH,TRBV6-2/TRBV6-3,TRBD1,.,13,TRBJ1-5
ASTLAGGETQY,TRBV12-3/TRBV12-4,TRBD1,.,11,TRBJ2-5
ASSVEPNQPQH,TRBV9,.,.,11,TRBJ1-5
ASSSTGSNYGYT,TRBV6-2/TRBV6-3,TRBD1,once,12,TRBJ1-2
AINSGTGVYNEQF,TRBV10-3,TRBD1,few,13,TRBJ2-1
ASSGLAGWGYNEQF,TRBV6-1,TRBD2,.,14,TRBJ2-1
ASSYSNRDRNEQF,TRBV6-5,.,.,13,TRBJ2-1
ATSDPGVYEQY,TRBV24-1,.,.,11,TRBJ2-7
ASSLGGLAYYNEQF,TRBV5-5,TRBD2,.,14,TRBJ2-1
ASSLGQGPNYEQY,TRBV28,TRBD1,.,13,TRBJ2-7
ASGGDSHNEKLF,TRBV2,TRBD1,.,12,TRBJ1-4
ASSPRQSNYEQY,TRBV4-1,.,.,12,TRBJ2-7
ASTKDGMAGGYPDTQY,TRBV19,TRBD2,.,16,TRBJ2-3
ASRRGGQSDTQY,TRBV6-5,TRBD2,.,12,TRBJ2-3
ASTRTGDRSGYT,TRBV6-6,TRBD1,once,12,TRBJ1-2
ASSPTDFYNEQF,TRBV28,.,.,12,TRBJ2-1